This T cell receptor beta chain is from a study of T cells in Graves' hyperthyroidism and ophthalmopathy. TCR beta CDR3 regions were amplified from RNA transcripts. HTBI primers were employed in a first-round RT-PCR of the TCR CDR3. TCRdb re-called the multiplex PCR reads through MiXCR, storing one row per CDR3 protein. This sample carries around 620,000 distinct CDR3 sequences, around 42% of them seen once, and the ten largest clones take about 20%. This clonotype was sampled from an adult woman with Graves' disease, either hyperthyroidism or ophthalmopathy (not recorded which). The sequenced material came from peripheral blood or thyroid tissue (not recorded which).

CDR3 residues: CATKTGGNGYTF. The CDR3 DNA sequence: TGTGCCACAAAGACAGGGGGGAATGGCTACACCTTC. The chain couples TRBV19 to TRBJ1-2; 9 bases agree with TRBD1. CDR3 length: 12 amino acids. CDR1 and CDR2 from the germline V gene are LNHDA and SQIVND (reference sequence). V shed 10 bases and J 6 bases; nucleotides not matched to a gene: 6.